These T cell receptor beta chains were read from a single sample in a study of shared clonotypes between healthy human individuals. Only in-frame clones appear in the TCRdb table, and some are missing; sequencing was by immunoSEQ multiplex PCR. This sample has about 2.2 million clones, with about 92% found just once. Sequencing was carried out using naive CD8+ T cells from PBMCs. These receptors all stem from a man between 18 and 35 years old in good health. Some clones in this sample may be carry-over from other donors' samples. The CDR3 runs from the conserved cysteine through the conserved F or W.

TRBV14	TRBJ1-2	CASSQADAPVGYTF
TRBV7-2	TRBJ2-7	CASSYKSTGTYEQYF
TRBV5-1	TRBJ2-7	CASSLVGTYEQYF
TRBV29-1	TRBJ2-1	CSASLGTGGNEQFF
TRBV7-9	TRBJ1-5	CASSSGAGPGGNQPQHF
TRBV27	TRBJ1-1	CASSPRLSNTEAFF
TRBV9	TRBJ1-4	CASSVSGGDEKLFF
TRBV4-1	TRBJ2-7	CASSHSGTYEQYF
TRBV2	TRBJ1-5	CASRAGLNQPQHF
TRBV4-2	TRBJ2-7	CASSSGWGAYEQYF
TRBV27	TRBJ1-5	CASSQGNQPQHF
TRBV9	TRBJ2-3	CASSLSTVPSDTDTQYF
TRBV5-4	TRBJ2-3	CASSFPRASGRGDTQYF
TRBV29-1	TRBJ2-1	CSVELGVAGDNEQFF
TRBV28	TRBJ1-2	CASSFDRVYGYTF
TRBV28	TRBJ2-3	CASSPHLGGVGTDTQYF
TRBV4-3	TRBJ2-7	CASSNVAGDYEQYF
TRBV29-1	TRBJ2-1	CSVPGWESSYNEQFF
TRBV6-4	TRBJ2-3	CASTLRKCVGPLPPDTQYF
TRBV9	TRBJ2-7	CASSPGDSPTYEQYF
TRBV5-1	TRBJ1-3	CASSLGGGAASSGNTIYF
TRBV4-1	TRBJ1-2	CASSNWDRGNYGYTF
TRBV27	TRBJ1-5	CASSSLDRGNQPQHF
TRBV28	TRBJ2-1	CASSTWTGLGEQFF
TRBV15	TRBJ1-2	CATSRDLYSMGAIGYTF
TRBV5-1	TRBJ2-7	CASSLYGGTYEQYF
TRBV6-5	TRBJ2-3	CASGYTDTQYF
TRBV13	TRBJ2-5	CASSYTARGTQYF
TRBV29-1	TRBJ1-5	CSVRDSLSSNQPQHF
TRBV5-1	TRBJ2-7	CASSFRGAQVYEQYF
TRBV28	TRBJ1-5	CAIRNRVRNQPQHF
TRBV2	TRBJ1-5	CASSRGDSNQPQHF
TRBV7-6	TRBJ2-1	CASSPLRNEQFF
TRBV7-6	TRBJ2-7	CASSPHTSGRAYEQYF
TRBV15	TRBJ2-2	CATSSADWAGELFF